The 19 T cell receptor beta chains presented below share a single source sample, sequenced in a study of blood T cell repertoires in COVID-19. TCRdb keeps only in-frame clones here, not all; method: immunoSEQ multiplex PCR. Of nearly 250,000 clones in the sample, approximately 82% were seen once. The specimen was peripheral blood. These receptors originate from a woman aged 80 or older with acute or convalescent COVID-19.

The V and J genes are TRBV5-6 and TRBJ2-1, with 9 bases lining up with TRBD2. CDR3 length: 16 amino acids. Per the germline V gene, CDR1 is SGHDT and CDR2 is YYEEEE. V gave up 3 bases and J gave up 4 bases; unmatched junction bases: 8. For the CDR3, the DNA is TGTGCCAGCAGCTGGAGCGGGGGGCTCATGTACAATGAGCAGTTCTTC. Encoded protein: CASSWSGGLMYNEQFF.

V is TRBV7-3 and J is TRBJ1-1; perhaps TRBD1 as D (5 bases). CDR3 length: 15 residues. V shed 2 bases and J shed 1 base, with 11 bases lying between them. The germline gives CDR1 SGHTA, CDR2 FQGTGA. The CDR3 spells CASSLAAGKNTEAFF. The CDR3 DNA reads as TGTGCCAGCAGCTTAGCAGCAGGGAAGAACACTGAAGCTTTCTTT.

The chain joins TRBV3-1 (or the pseudogene TRBV3-2) to TRBJ1-5, with a possible D match to TRBD1 (6 bases). The CDR3 covers 16 residues. Between the trimmed V and J ends, which lost 3 bases and 4 bases, there was a span of 16 bases. Germline loops: CDR1 LGHDT, CDR2 YNNKEL (reference sequence). CDR3 amino acids: CASSQEHRVCNQPQHF. Written as DNA, the CDR3 is TGTGCCAGCAGCCAGGAACACAGGGTATGTAATCAGCCCCAGCATTTT.

V and J are TRBV7-2 and TRBJ1-6, with 9 bases aligning to TRBD1. The germline V gene has CDR1 SGHTA and CDR2 FQGNSA. V shed 0 bases, J shed 10 bases, and the junction held 4 bases outside the gene matches. There are 15 residues in the CDR3. CDR3 in DNA: TGTGCCAGCAGCTTAGCGGGACAGGGAATGTCACCCCTCCACTTT. Amino acids: CASSLAGQGMSPLHF.

In this sample, this clone turned up many times. The V call is TRBV3-1 (or the pseudogene TRBV3-2), the J call TRBJ2-7; perhaps TRBD2 as D (5 bases). Per germline, CDR1 LGHDT and CDR2 YNNKEL (reference sequence). Trimming took 1 base from V and 7 from J, leaving 11 bases between them. The CDR3 is 13 amino acids. The CDR3 bases are TGTGCCAGCAGCCAAGGGACTGGGTATGAGCAGTACTTC. Protein sequence: CASSQGTGYEQYF.

The rearrangement joins TRBV3-1 (or the pseudogene TRBV3-2) to TRBJ2-2, with TRBD1 identical over 7 bases. The CDR3 spans 14 residues. In germline, CDR1 is LGHDT, CDR2 YNNKEL (reference sequence). The V and J ends lost 4 bases and 4 bases, in that order; junction bases with no gene match: 3. DNA for the CDR3: TGTGCCAGCAGCCTACAGGGGCGCACCGGGGAGCTGTTTTTT. Translating it yields CASSLQGRTGELFF.

This clone came up a few times. The chain carries TRBV28 and TRBJ1-2; D is perhaps TRBD1 (5 bases). The length of the CDR3 is 13 residues. Germline-derived CDR1 and CDR2 are MDHEN and SYDVKM. The V end lost 3 bases, the J end lost 7 bases, and 12 bases lay between the germline ends. CDR3 DNA: TGTGCCAGCAGTTTGCAGGGCGTGGGTGGCTACACCTTC. Amino acid sequence: CASSLQGVGGYTF.

V and J are TRBV2 and TRBJ1-2, with 9 bases aligning to TRBD1. CDR3 length equals 13 residues. V trimming: 6 bases; J trimming: 3 bases; junction bases outside the gene matches: 2. The germline V gene encodes CDR1 SNHLY and CDR2 FYNNEI. The CDR3 here is CASSTGGDYGYTF. CDR3 nucleotides: TGTGCCAGCAGCACAGGGGGCGACTATGGCTACACCTTC.

This clone has only one observation. This rearrangement joins TRBV28 to TRBJ1-2; D perhaps matches TRBD1 (6 bases). The CDR3 runs 12 residues. V lost 6 bases and J 7 bases, leaving 12 bases between the germline ends. Germline CDR1 and CDR2: MDHEN and SYDVKM. CDR3 amino acids: CASRRDIRGYTF. CDR3 sequence (DNA): TGTGCCAGCAGAAGGGACATACGTGGCTACACCTTC.

V is TRBV18 and J is TRBJ1-2; 7 nucleotides align to TRBD1. With 1 base clipped from V and 3 bases from J, the junction kept 5 bases outside the gene matches. Germline-derived CDR1 and CDR2 are KGHSH and LQKENI. The CDR3 spans 15 residues. CDR3 sequence reads: CASSPRTGLDYGYTF. In nucleotides, the CDR3 is TGTGCCAGCTCACCACGGACAGGTCTCGACTATGGCTACACCTTC.

The chain has TRBV3-1 (or the pseudogene TRBV3-2) and TRBJ1-1; 8 nucleotides line up with TRBD1. The CDR3 has 11 residues. Germline CDR1 and CDR2: LGHDT and YNNKEL (reference sequence). The V segment lost 8 bases and the J segment 7 bases; nucleotides outside the gene matches: 3. The CDR3 sequence is CASAGTGEAFF. Written as DNA, the CDR3 is TGTGCCAGCGCAGGGACAGGTGAAGCTTTCTTT.

V gene TRBV19 combines with J gene TRBJ2-1; weak D call: TRBD1 (6 bases). In germline, CDR1 is LNHDA, CDR2 SQIVND (reference sequence). V lost 3 bases, J lost 2 bases, and 14 bases lay in between. This CDR3 comprises 16 residues. CDR3 sequence reads: CASSIGDRPTYNEQFF. The CDR3 region has the DNA TGTGCCAGTAGTATTGGAGACAGGCCCACCTACAATGAGCAGTTCTTC.

The genes are TRBV4-1 and TRBJ1-4, with TRBD1 matching over 8 bases. V shed 0 bases and J 8 bases; nucleotides not matched to a gene: 8. The length of the CDR3 is 16 residues. Germline lookup yields CDR1 MGHRA and CDR2 YSYEKL. CDR3 sequence: CASSQDRPGGGEKLFF. As DNA, the CDR3 is TGCGCCAGCAGCCAAGATCGTCCAGGGGGCGGAGAAAAACTGTTTTTT.

This rearrangement joins TRBV28 to TRBJ1-1; D not certain. Germline V CDR1 and CDR2: MDHEN, SYDVKM. V was clipped by 6 bases and J by 2 bases, with 16 bases between them. The CDR3 consists of 15 residues. The CDR3 DNA reads TGTGCCAGCAGATTCACCCGGGGTAGAAACACTGAAGCTTTCTTT. Amino acid sequence: CASRFTRGRNTEAFF.

This clone appeared a few times. The rearrangement uses TRBV19 and TRBJ2-1; TRBD1 matches at 7 bases. This CDR3 has 16 residues. The germline V gene encodes CDR1 LNHDA and CDR2 SQIVND (reference sequence). Unmatched junction bases numbered 7, after V lost 5 bases and J lost 0 bases. As DNA, the CDR3 is TGTGCCAGTAGTCTGACAGGGATTTCCTCCTACAATGAGCAGTTCTTC. Its protein is CASSLTGISSYNEQFF.

V is TRBV7-8 and J is TRBJ2-3; no clear D. Germline loops: CDR1 SGHVS, CDR2 FQNEAQ. With 1 base removed from V and 3 bases from J, the gap between germline ends came to 8 bases. This CDR3 region has 14 residues. The CDR3 loop reads CASSLVSKTDTQYF. DNA of the CDR3: TGTGCCAGCAGCTTAGTTTCTAAAACAGATACGCAGTATTTT.

This chain joins TRBV19 and TRBJ2-3; 8 bases are a match to TRBD2. The CDR3 extends over 16 amino acids. Germline-derived CDR1 and CDR2 are LNHDA and SQIVND (reference sequence). V lost 5 bases, J lost 4 bases, and 11 bases stayed unmatched. This chain's CDR3 is CASSHRAGGSPDTQYF. The CDR3 DNA is TGTGCCAGTAGTCATAGGGCGGGGGGAAGCCCAGATACGCAGTATTTT. The full variable domain, completed using reference TRBV19 and TRBJ2-3, is DGGITQSPKYLFRKEGQNVTLSCEQNLNHDAMYWYRQDPGQGLRLIYYSQIVNDFQKGDIAEGYSVSREKKESFPLTVTSAQKNPTAFYLCASSHRAGGSPDTQYFGPGTRLTVL.

The chain joins TRBV6-6 to TRBJ2-1; 11 nucleotides agree with TRBD2. The germline CDR1 and CDR2 sequences are MNHNY and SVGAGI (reference sequence). J gave up 4 bases and V 0 bases, and 2 bases lay outside the gene matches. The CDR3 is made up of 16 amino acids. The CDR3 protein is CASSYSTSGEYNEQFF. CDR3 sequence (DNA): TGTGCCAGCAGTTACTCGACTAGCGGGGAGTACAATGAGCAGTTCTTC.

This chain links TRBV7-9 with TRBJ1-2, with 9 bases aligning to TRBD1. CDR3 length equals 15 residues. Germline CDR1 is SEHNR and CDR2 is FQNEAQ (reference sequence). Trimming took 3 bases from V and 7 from J; bases not matched to a gene: 9. CDR3 nucleotides: TGTGCCAGCAGCTTGGAGACAGGGGGATCTGGTGGCTACACCTTC. Translated: CASSLETGGSGGYTF.